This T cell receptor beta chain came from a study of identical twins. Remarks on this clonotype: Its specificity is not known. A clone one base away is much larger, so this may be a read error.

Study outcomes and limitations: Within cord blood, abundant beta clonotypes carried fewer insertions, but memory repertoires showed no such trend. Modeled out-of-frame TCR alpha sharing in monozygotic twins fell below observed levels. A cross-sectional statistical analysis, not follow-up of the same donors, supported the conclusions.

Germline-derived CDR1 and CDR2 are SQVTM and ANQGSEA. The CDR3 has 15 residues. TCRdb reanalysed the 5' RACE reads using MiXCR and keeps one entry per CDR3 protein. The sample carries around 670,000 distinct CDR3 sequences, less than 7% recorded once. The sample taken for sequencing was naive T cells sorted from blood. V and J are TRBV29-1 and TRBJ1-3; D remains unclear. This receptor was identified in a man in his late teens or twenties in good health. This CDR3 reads CSIEEIGISGNTIYF. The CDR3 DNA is TGCAGCATTGAAGAAATCGGGATCTCTGGAAACACCATATATTTT.